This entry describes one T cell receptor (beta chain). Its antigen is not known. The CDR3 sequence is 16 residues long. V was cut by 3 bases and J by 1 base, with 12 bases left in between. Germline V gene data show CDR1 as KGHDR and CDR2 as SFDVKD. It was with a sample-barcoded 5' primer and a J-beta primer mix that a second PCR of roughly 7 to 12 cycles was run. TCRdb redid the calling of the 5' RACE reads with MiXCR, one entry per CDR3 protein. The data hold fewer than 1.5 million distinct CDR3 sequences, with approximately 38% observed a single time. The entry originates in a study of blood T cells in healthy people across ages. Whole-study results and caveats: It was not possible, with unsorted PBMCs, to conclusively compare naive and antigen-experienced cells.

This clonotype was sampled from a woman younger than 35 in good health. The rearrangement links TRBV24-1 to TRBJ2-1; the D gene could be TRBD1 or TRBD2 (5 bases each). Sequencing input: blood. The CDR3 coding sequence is TGTGCCACCAGTGATATCTCGGGGCAGTCCTACAATGAGCAGTTCTTC. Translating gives CATSDISGQSYNEQFF.